The source of this TCR beta chain is a study of T cell repertoires in cytomegalovirus infection. Study at large: Shared public TCR beta signatures pointed to both CMV infection and a matching HLA type. Study-level findings and limits: Individuals carrying CMV plus the relevant HLA were identified by cumulative frequency of public TCR beta families.

CDR3 length: 16 residues. Germline V gives CDR1 MDHEN, CDR2 SYDVKM. V was clipped by 8 bases and J by 4 bases, with 20 bases between them. Turning to this clonotype: Antigen unknown.

Using its own MiXCR run on the reads, TCRdb lists one record per CDR3 protein. This sample has about 740,000 distinct CDR3 sequences, with about 40% found just once. The rearrangement links TRBV28 to TRBJ1-4; no firm D call. This sequence originates from a human donor in good health (CMV status not recorded). Some clones in this sample may be carry-over from other donors' samples. The sample was PBMCs. The CDR3, as DNA: TGTGCCAGCTCTTCAGATTCCCAACTCTATAATGAAAAACTGTTTTTT. It yields the protein CASSSDSQLYNEKLFF.